Below are 2 T cell receptor beta chains sequenced from a single sample in a study of blood T cell repertoires in COVID-19. The assay was immunoSEQ multiplex PCR, and TCRdb's table has in-frame clones only and misses some. The table records about 140,000 clones, 75% to 85% of them present only once. Sequencing was carried out using peripheral blood. The receptors stem from a woman of 80 years or more with active or convalescent COVID-19.

V gene TRBV18 combines with J gene TRBJ1-5; 10 nucleotides match TRBD1. V was pared by 5 bases and J by 5 bases, with 6 bases of the junction left unmatched. Per germline, CDR1 KGHSH and CDR2 LQKENI. The CDR3 totals 15 residues. The CDR3 here is CASSKTGGYYQPQHF. The CDR3 nucleotides are TGTGCCAGCTCAAAGACAGGGGGCTATTATCAGCCCCAGCATTTT.

This clone has just a few counts. J is TRBJ1-2 and V is TRBV6-2 or TRBV6-3; 7 positions agree with TRBD1. The CDR3 has 13 amino acids. The V gene's germline CDR1 is MNHEY and CDR2 SVGEGT. V shed 2 bases and J 8 bases; nucleotides not matched to a gene: 5. DNA for the CDR3: TGTGCCAGCAGTTACGCACAGGGGCCGGGCTACACCTTC. Translated, it gives CASSYAQGPGYTF.